This T cell receptor (beta chain) was captured in a study of blood T cells in healthy people across ages. Study conclusions and caveats: Older age went with lower TCR beta diversity per million T cells, in a roughly linear way. The study found TCR beta diversity correlated strongly with naive T cell percentage.

On this clonotype: What it binds is not known.

Germline CDR1 is SEHNR and CDR2 is FQNEAQ (reference sequence). The CDR3 length is 15 residues. Deletions cut 0 bases from V and 1 base from J, with 9 bases between. PCR was performed a second time for about 6 to 12 cycles using a sample-barcoded 5' primer and a J-beta primer mix. TCRdb re-called the 5' RACE reads with MiXCR, one entry per CDR3 protein. Here the sample spans approximately 1.5 million distinct CDR3 sequences, around 35% being singletons. The sequenced sample consisted of blood. The chain is built from TRBV7-9 and TRBJ1-1, with D maybe TRBD1 (6 bases). This receptor was taken from a woman aged 25-40 years in good health. The CDR3 nucleotides are TGTGCCAGCAGCTTAGCGGAAGGGGGGAACACTGAAGCTTTCTTT. Its translation: CASSLAEGGNTEAFF.